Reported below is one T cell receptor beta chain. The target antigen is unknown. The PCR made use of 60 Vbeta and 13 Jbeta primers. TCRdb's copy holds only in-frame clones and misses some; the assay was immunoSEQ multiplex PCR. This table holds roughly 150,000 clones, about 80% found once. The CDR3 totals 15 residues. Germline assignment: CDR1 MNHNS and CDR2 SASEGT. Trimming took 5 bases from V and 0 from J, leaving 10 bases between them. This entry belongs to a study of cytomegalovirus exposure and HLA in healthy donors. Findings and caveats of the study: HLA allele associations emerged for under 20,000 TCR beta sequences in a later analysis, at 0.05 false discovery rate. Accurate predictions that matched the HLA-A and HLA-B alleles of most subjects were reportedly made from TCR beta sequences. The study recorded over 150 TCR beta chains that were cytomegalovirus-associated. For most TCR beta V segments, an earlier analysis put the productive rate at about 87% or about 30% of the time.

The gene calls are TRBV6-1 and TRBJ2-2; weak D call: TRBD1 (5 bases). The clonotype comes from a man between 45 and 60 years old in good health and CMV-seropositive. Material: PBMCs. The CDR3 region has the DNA TGTGCCAGCAGTTGGCAGGGTACGAACACCGGGGAGCTGTTTTTT. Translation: CASSWQGTNTGELFF.